This TCR beta chain is from a study of shared clonotypes between healthy human individuals. Findings of the study overall: All-four-donor shared clonotypes had higher generation probabilities than non-shared clonotypes did. A generally larger estimated richness was seen in naive subsets than in memory subsets.

The naive CD8 subset, CD45RO-negative cells positively selected for CCR7, excluded terminally differentiated effector memory CD45RA+ cells. Concerning this clone itself: Antigen unknown.

Libraries were prepared by immunoSEQ multiplex PCR; TCRdb keeps only in-frame clonotypes and omits some of them. This sample carries approximately 1.9 million clones, about 93% of them seen once, and the ten largest clones take about 1.7%. CDR3 length equals 14 residues. The V and J ends lost 5 bases and 7 bases, in that order; junction bases with no gene match: 9. From germline, CDR1 is SQVTM and CDR2 ANQGSEA. This TCR derives from a man aged 18-30 years in good health. Some clones in this sample may be carry-over from other donors' samples. Sequenced sample: naive CD8+ T cells from PBMCs. V and J are TRBV29-1 and TRBJ1-4; TRBD1 matches 8 bases. Here the CDR3 reads CSVTGTGASEKLFF. CDR3 DNA: TGCAGCGTTACCGGGACAGGAGCGAGTGAAAAACTGTTTTTT.